These 31 T cell receptor beta chains share one sample of origin, sequenced in a study of cytomegalovirus exposure and HLA in healthy donors. PCR used 60 Vbeta primers and 13 Jbeta primers. Method: immunoSEQ multiplex PCR; TCRdb's copy keeps in-frame clones and lacks some. The profile shows 100,000 to 150,000 clones, roughly 84% of them singletons. The sample was PBMCs. The receptors derive from a woman between 18 and 29 years old in good health and CMV-seropositive.

The rearrangement uses TRBV7-6 and TRBJ2-1, with D unresolved. Germline V gene sequence: CDR1 SGHVS, CDR2 FNYEAQ. V lost 4 bases and J lost 3, with 4 bases in between. This CDR3 contains 12 residues. The CDR3 loop is CASSSNYNEQFF. In nucleotides, the CDR3 is TGTGCCAGCAGCTCCAACTACAATGAGCAGTTCTTC.

The rearrangement joins TRBV30 to TRBJ1-1; TRBD1 aligns across 8 bases. There are 12 residues in the CDR3. V was clipped by 4 bases and J by 10 bases; unmatched bases: 8. Germline CDR1 and CDR2: GTSNPN and SVGIG (reference sequence). CDR3 nucleotide sequence: TGTGCCTGGAACACAGGGGGAAGGGTAGCTTTCTTT. It codes for CAWNTGGRVAFF. Together with reference TRBV30 and TRBJ1-1, the CDR3 gives the full variable domain: SQTIHQWPATLVQPVGSPLSLECTVEGTSNPNLYWYRQAAGRGLQLLFYSVGIGQISSEVPQNLSASRPQDRQFILSSKKLLLSDSGFYLCAWNTGGRVAFFGQGTRLTVV.

This chain links TRBV5-4 with TRBJ2-2; 11 nucleotides match TRBD2. V gave up 4 bases and J gave up 7 bases; unmatched junction bases: 6. There are 15 residues in the CDR3. Germline-derived CDR1 and CDR2 are SGHNT and YYREEE (reference sequence). The CDR3 DNA reads TGTGCCAGCAGCCCCGGACTAGCGGGCGGCGGGGAGCTGTTTTTT. This gives the protein CASSPGLAGGGELFF.

The V call is TRBV7-2, the J call TRBJ2-1; 9 bases are shared with TRBD2. This CDR3 is 13 amino acids long. V was clipped by 6 bases and J by 13 bases; unmatched bases: 10. Per the germline V gene, CDR1 is SGHTA and CDR2 is FQGNSA. CDR3 in amino acids: CASRHPSGVGQFF. CDR3 DNA sequence: TGTGCCAGCAGACACCCTAGCGGGGTTGGACAGTTCTTC.

This chain connects TRBV7-3 to TRBJ2-1; TRBD2 agrees at 8 bases. This CDR3 is 13 amino acids long. The germline gives CDR1 SGHTA, CDR2 FQGTGA. J gave up 7 bases and V 3 bases, and 2 bases lay outside the gene matches. The CDR3 protein is CASSFTSGNEQFF. The CDR3 bases are TGTGCCAGCAGCTTCACTAGCGGAAATGAGCAGTTCTTC.

The chain couples TRBV7-7 to TRBJ2-1, with 8 bases lining up with TRBD2. Germline values: CDR1 SSHAT, CDR2 FNYEAQ (reference sequence). The J segment lost 5 bases and the V segment lost 2 bases, leaving 8 bases of the junction unmatched. This CDR3 is 16 amino acids long. The CDR3 region is CASSLYGRGINNEQFF. CDR3 bases: TGTGCCAGCAGCTTATACGGGAGGGGGATTAACAATGAGCAGTTCTTC.

This rearrangement joins TRBV11-2 to TRBJ1-5; 7 bases align to TRBD1. Germline lookup yields CDR1 SGHAT and CDR2 FQNNGV. V gave up 3 bases and J gave up 4 bases; unmatched junction bases: 3. The CDR3 consists of 14 residues. The CDR3 nucleotides read TGTGCCAGCAGCTTTCCCAGGGGGAATCAGCCCCAGCATTTT. Translation: CASSFPRGNQPQHF.

The gene calls are TRBV13 and TRBJ2-2; D uncertain. This CDR3 is 16 amino acids long. Trimming left V 6 bases short and J 2 bases short, with 16 bases between. Germline V gene sequence: CDR1 PRHDT, CDR2 FYEKMQ (reference sequence). CDR3 bases: TGTGCCAGCAGTTTTAACGGGTTCGGAAACACCGGGGAGCTGTTTTTT. It encodes CASSFNGFGNTGELFF.

The chain is built from TRBV6-1 and TRBJ1-2; TRBD1 agrees at 7 bases. The CDR3 totals 13 residues. Losses at the gene ends were 6 bases for V and 7 bases for J; bases not matched to a gene: 8. Germline CDR1 and CDR2: MNHNS and SASEGT. CDR3 loop: CASSRTGDAGYTF. In DNA form, the CDR3 reads TGTGCCAGCAGCCGAACAGGGGACGCTGGCTACACCTTC.

The genes are TRBV4-1 and TRBJ2-3, with a tentative D call TRBD2 (6 bases). Germline assignment: CDR1 MGHRA and CDR2 YSYEKL. Trimming left V 2 bases short and J 2 bases short, with 14 bases between. There are 16 residues in the CDR3. CDR3 sequence reads: CASSQLGLFPTDTQYF. As DNA, the CDR3 is TGCGCCAGCAGCCAATTGGGACTCTTCCCCACAGATACGCAGTATTTT.

The rearrangement joins TRBV6-5 to TRBJ2-6, with D perhaps TRBD1 (5 bases). The CDR3 extends over 16 amino acids. The V and J ends lost 2 bases and 2 bases respectively, with 10 bases between them. The germline gives CDR1 MNHEY, CDR2 SVGAGI. CDR3 nucleotides: TGTGCCAGCAGTTACGGGGCAGGGACTGGGGCCAACGTCCTGACTTTC. It yields the protein CASSYGAGTGANVLTF.

J is TRBJ2-2 and V is TRBV5-6; possible D gene TRBD2, 6 bases. CDR1 and CDR2 from the germline V gene are SGHDT and YYEEEE. The germline V and J ends were trimmed by 3 bases and 5 bases, with 17 bases remaining between them. The CDR3 is made up of 16 amino acids. CDR3 sequence: CASSSREWMRTGELFF. CDR3 in DNA: TGTGCCAGCAGCTCCCGGGAGTGGATGAGAACCGGGGAGCTGTTTTTT.

The rearrangement links TRBV5-4 to TRBJ2-7; D is ambiguous. Trimming took 4 bases from V and 5 from J, leaving 7 bases between them. Germline CDR1 and CDR2: SGHNT and YYREEE (reference sequence). This CDR3 spans 11 amino acids. The CDR3 reads CASSAYDEQYF. The CDR3 region has the DNA TGTGCCAGCAGCGCCTACGACGAGCAGTACTTC.

This clone appeared a few times. This chain uses TRBV28 with TRBJ1-3; 9 bases match TRBD1. The CDR3 runs to 15 residues. Germline values: CDR1 MDHEN, CDR2 SYDVKM. Trimming at V came to 2 bases and at J to 2 bases, leaving 1 base not matched to a gene. The CDR3 spells CASSLRDRAGNTIYF. CDR3 nucleotide sequence: TGTGCCAGCAGTTTAAGGGACAGGGCTGGAAACACCATATATTTT.

This sequence joins TRBV6-5 and TRBJ1-5, with 8 bases that match TRBD1. This CDR3 region has 13 residues. CDR1 MNHEY and CDR2 SVGAGI come from the germline V gene. V lost 10 bases, J lost 2 bases, and 4 bases stayed unmatched. CDR3: CATSGQGNQPQHF. CDR3 in DNA: TGTGCCACCTCGGGACAGGGCAATCAGCCCCAGCATTTT.

The V and J genes are TRBV6-6 and TRBJ2-5, with 9 bases lining up with TRBD2. This CDR3 spans 14 amino acids. Germline CDR1 and CDR2: MNHNY and SVGAGI (reference sequence). J was trimmed by 4 bases and V by 6 bases; bases with no gene match: 6. This CDR3 reads CASSLAGLGETQYF. As DNA, the CDR3 is TGTGCCAGCAGCCTAGCGGGATTAGGAGAGACCCAGTACTTC.

V usage is TRBV10-1 and J usage is TRBJ2-5, with 9 bases aligning to TRBD2. The CDR3 is made up of 15 amino acids. Germline V CDR1 and CDR2: WNHNN, SYGVQD (reference sequence). J gave up 2 bases and V 6 bases, and 7 bases lay outside the gene matches. The CDR3 loop reads CASSPGLAPQETQYF. In DNA form, the CDR3 reads TGCGCCAGCAGCCCGGGACTAGCCCCTCAAGAGACCCAGTACTTC.

This chain uses TRBV6-1 with TRBJ2-5, with 8 nucleotides matching TRBD2. Germline V gene data show CDR1 as MNHNS and CDR2 as SASEGT. The trim removed 6 bases at V and 6 bases at J, leaving 6 bases unmatched. CDR3 size: 13 residues. CDR3 sequence (DNA): TGTGCCAGCAGCCCCACGGGGGGGCAGACCCAGTACTTC. Protein: CASSPTGGQTQYF.

This clone is a singleton in its sample. The chain uses TRBV11-2 and TRBJ1-1, with 9 bases aligning to TRBD1. J gave up 1 base and V 5 bases, and 8 bases lay outside the gene matches. The CDR3 has 16 amino acids. The germline V gene encodes CDR1 SGHAT and CDR2 FQNNGV. This CDR3 is CASSPGYRGRNTEAFF. For the CDR3, the DNA is TGTGCCAGCAGCCCAGGATACAGGGGGCGGAACACTGAAGCTTTCTTT.

The chain couples TRBV28 to TRBJ2-7; the match to TRBD2 covers 7 bases. Looked up from germline, CDR1 is MDHEN and CDR2 is SYDVKM. After removal of 6 bases from V and 5 bases from J, the junction contained 10 bases not matched to a gene. The CDR3 is 14 residues long. CDR3 nucleotide sequence: TGTGCCAGCAGAGGACTAGTTGGTTCCAACGAGCAGTACTTC. Amino acid sequence: CASRGLVGSNEQYF.

V usage is TRBV7-9 and J usage is TRBJ2-3; 9 bases are a match to TRBD2. Trimming at V came to 1 base and at J to 6 bases, leaving 2 bases not matched to a gene. The length of the CDR3 is 14 residues. Germline assignment: CDR1 SEHNR and CDR2 FQNEAQ (reference sequence). Here the CDR3 DNA reads TGTGCCAGCAGCTTAGTAGCGGGGGTTGATACGCAGTATTTT. Amino acid sequence: CASSLVAGVDTQYF.

The DNA of the CDR3 is TGTGCCAGCAGTGGTAGCGGGGGGGCCAAGGGGAGCACAGATACGCAGTATTTT. Translated, it gives CASSGSGGAKGSTDTQYF. The chain has TRBV13 and TRBJ2-3; 11 positions agree with TRBD2. The CDR3 runs 18 residues. After removal of 6 bases from V and 0 bases from J, the junction contained 11 bases not matched to a gene. Germline V CDR1 and CDR2: PRHDT, FYEKMQ (reference sequence).

This clone has only one observation. The CDR3 protein is CASSSGRGGSYNEQFF. The CDR3 coding sequence is TGTGCCAGCAGCAGCGGCCGGGGGGGCTCCTACAATGAGCAGTTCTTC. The rearrangement joins TRBV7-9 to TRBJ2-1, with 8 bases matching TRBD2. The length of the CDR3 is 16 residues. J was trimmed by 0 bases and V by 5 bases; bases with no gene match: 6. The germline gives CDR1 SEHNR, CDR2 FQNEAQ (reference sequence).

The chain employs TRBV9 and TRBJ2-7; D perhaps matches TRBD1 (5 bases). CDR3 size: 13 residues. Germline CDR1 SGDLS, CDR2 YYNGEE. Trimming took off 3 bases at V and 4 bases at J, with 11 bases between the two ends. The CDR3 nucleotides read TGTGCCAGCAGCGCAGGGAATTCTTACGAGCAGTACTTC. Translating it yields CASSAGNSYEQYF.

DNA of the CDR3: TGTGCCAGCAGCTGGCCCGGGACAGGTTTCTACGAGCAGTACTTC. Its translation is CASSWPGTGFYEQYF. The chain carries TRBV5-8 and TRBJ2-7, with 8 bases that match TRBD1. The CDR3 sequence is 15 residues long. The V gene end was trimmed by 3 bases and the J gene end by 3 bases; junction bases not matched to a gene: 8. Germline V gene data show CDR1 as SGHTS and CDR2 as YDEGEE.

The chain recombines TRBV27 with TRBJ2-7, with 7 bases that match TRBD2. CDR3 length equals 12 residues. Germline V gene sequence: CDR1 MNHEY, CDR2 SMNVEV (reference sequence). J lost 3 bases, V lost 8 bases, and 4 bases had no gene match. The CDR3, as DNA: TGTGCCAGCGGGGGGGATTTCTACGAGCAGTACTTC. This codes for CASGGDFYEQYF.

V is TRBV4-1 and J is TRBJ2-3; D unresolved. Germline assignment: CDR1 MGHRA and CDR2 YSYEKL. The length of the CDR3 is 15 residues. Trimming pared 11 bases from V and 6 bases from J, leaving 24 bases between. The CDR3 reads CAVSHPTENLDTQYF. CDR3 bases: TGCGCCGTTTCTCATCCAACCGAGAATTTGGATACGCAGTATTTT.

The chain joins TRBV10-3 to TRBJ2-7, with 7 bases that match TRBD1. J was trimmed by 1 base and V by 4 bases; bases with no gene match: 4. Germline V gene sequence: CDR1 ENHRY, CDR2 SYGVKD. CDR3 size: 14 residues. CDR3 coding DNA: TGTGCCATCAGTGCACAGGGGAGATCCTACGAGCAGTACTTC. Residues: CAISAQGRSYEQYF.

The rearrangement joins TRBV2 to TRBJ2-7; TRBD1 matches 11 bases. Germline CDR1 reads SNHLY; CDR2 reads FYNNEI. The CDR3 runs 12 residues. J was trimmed by 4 bases and V by 8 bases; bases with no gene match: 1. CDR3 nucleotides: TGTGCCAGCCGGGACAGGGGGTACGAGCAGTACTTC. Translated, it gives CASRDRGYEQYF.

The rearrangement uses TRBV9 and TRBJ1-2; 7 nucleotides line up with TRBD1. V was clipped by 3 bases and J by 1 base; unmatched bases: 12. Germline values: CDR1 SGDLS, CDR2 YYNGEE. The length of the CDR3 is 17 residues. In DNA, the CDR3 is TGTGCCAGCAGCGAGTCCCCGCGACAGGGTATTAACTATGGCTACACCTTC. Protein: CASSESPRQGINYGYTF.

V gene TRBV29-1 combines with J gene TRBJ2-1; 11 bases are shared with TRBD2. The length of the CDR3 is 19 residues. Germline-derived CDR1 and CDR2 are SQVTM and ANQGSEA. Trimming cost V 7 bases and J 7 bases; bases outside gene matches: 24. The CDR3 DNA follows: TGCAGCGCCTTACGGGGACAGGGTATAGCGGGGGGGCGTTGGAATGAGCAGTTCTTC. It yields the protein CSALRGQGIAGGRWNEQFF.